A single T cell receptor beta chain is shown here with its context. The antigen remains unidentified. This sample was taken from a study of CD8+CD57+ T cells in acquired aplastic anemia. The study's findings and limits: A lower diversity was found for CD8+CD57+ cells than for total CD4+ and CD8+ pools in patients.

The authors sequenced patients whose flow cytometry had shown CD8+CD57+ cell expansion. Everyone among the patients had severe acquired aplastic anemia. No therapy had been given to the patients at the time of blood sampling. The study profiled TCR beta VDJ and CDR3 using genomic DNA as template. In TCRdb, the reads were re-called with MiXCR into one record per CDR3 protein. The profile covers around 17,000 distinct CDR3 sequences, with over 35% appearing a single time and about 86% taken by the ten largest. Germline V gene lookup returns CDR1 MGHDK and CDR2 SYGVNS. V shed 6 bases and J shed 5 bases, with 10 bases lying between them. The CDR3 has 12 residues.

This chain joins TRBV25-1 and TRBJ1-1; D remains ambiguous. This receptor was identified in a human donor with aplastic anemia. Input material: CD8+CD57+ T cells sorted from PBMCs. Indicated subset: bead-enriched CD8+CD57+ effector memory T cells from SAA patients. CDR3 region: CASSPSGTEAFF. The CDR3 bases are TGTGCCAGCAGCCCCAGTGGAACTGAAGCTTTCTTT.